The clone carrying this T cell receptor beta chain was found a few times. Its antigen is undetermined. This record belongs to a study of shared clonotypes between healthy human individuals. Broader study findings: What rarefaction showed was incomplete sorted-subset sequencing despite large depth. Naive CD4 clonotype sharing across several donors was approximately 5%.

The CDR3 is made up of 14 amino acids. V was cut by 7 bases and J by 2 bases, with 14 bases left in between. CDR1 is MNHEY and CDR2 is SVGAGI in the germline V gene. The assay was immunoSEQ multiplex PCR, and TCRdb's table has in-frame clones only and misses some. The sample includes 550,000 to 850,000 clones, over 60% of them seen just once. This receptor was obtained from a woman aged 25 to 39 in good health. Material for sequencing was memory CD4+ T cells sorted from blood. Subset given: CD45RA-negative fraction. The genes are TRBV6-5 and TRBJ2-5, with D possibly TRBD1 on 7 matching bases. The CDR3 reads CASNNQGGQETQYF. In nucleotides, the CDR3 is TGTGCCAGCAATAACCAGGGGGGACAAGAGACCCAGTACTTC.